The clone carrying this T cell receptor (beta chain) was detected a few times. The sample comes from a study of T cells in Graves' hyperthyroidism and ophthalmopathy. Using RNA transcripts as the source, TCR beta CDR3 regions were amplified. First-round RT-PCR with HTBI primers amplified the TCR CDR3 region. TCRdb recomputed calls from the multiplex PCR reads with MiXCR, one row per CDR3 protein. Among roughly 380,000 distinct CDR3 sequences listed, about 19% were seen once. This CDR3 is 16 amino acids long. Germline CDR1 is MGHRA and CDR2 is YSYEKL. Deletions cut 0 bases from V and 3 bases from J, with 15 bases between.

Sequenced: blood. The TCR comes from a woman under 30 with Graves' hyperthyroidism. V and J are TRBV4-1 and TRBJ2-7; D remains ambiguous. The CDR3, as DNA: TGCGCCAGCAGCCAAGATCGTAACAGAAGAAACTACGAGCAGTACTTC. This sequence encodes CASSQDRNRRNYEQYF.